This TCR beta chain was sequenced during a study of blood T cells in healthy people across ages. Study-level findings and limits: Significant beta diversity loss was already apparent by age around 36, declining roughly linearly.

CDR1 and CDR2 from the germline V gene are ENHRY and SYGVKD. CDR3 length equals 18 residues. V was trimmed by 4 bases and J by 7 bases, leaving 27 bases between them. As regards this clonotype: Antigen: not known.

Then a second PCR, running roughly 7 to 11 cycles, was carried out with a sample-barcoded 5' primer and a J-beta primer mix. TCRdb independently ran MiXCR on the 5' RACE reads; one entry per CDR3 protein. The data contain over 1,500,000 distinct CDR3 sequences, around 50% of them singletons. The J gene is TRBJ2-3, the V gene TRBV10-3; D possibly corresponds to TRBD2 (6 bases). This TCR was recovered from a woman between 40 and 55 years old in good health. Sequencing used blood. CDR3: CAISVGVGGEAAGYTQYF. The CDR3 DNA reads TGTGCCATCAGTGTTGGAGTCGGCGGGGAAGCAGCAGGGTATACGCAGTATTTT.